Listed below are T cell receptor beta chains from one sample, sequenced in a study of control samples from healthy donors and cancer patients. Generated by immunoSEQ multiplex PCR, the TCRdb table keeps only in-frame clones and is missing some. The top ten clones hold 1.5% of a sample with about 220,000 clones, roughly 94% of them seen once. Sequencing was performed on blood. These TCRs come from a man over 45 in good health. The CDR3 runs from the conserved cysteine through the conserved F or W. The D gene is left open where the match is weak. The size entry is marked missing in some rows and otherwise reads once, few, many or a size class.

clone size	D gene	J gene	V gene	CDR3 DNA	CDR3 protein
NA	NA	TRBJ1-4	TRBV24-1	TGTGCCACCAGTGACCCCGGCAGGGGTAATGAAAAACTGTTTTTT	CATSDPGRGNEKLFF
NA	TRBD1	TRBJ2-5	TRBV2	TGTGCCAGCAGGGCCGGGACAGGGCTAGAGACCCAGTACTTC	CASRAGTGLETQYF
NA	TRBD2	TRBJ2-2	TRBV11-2	TGTGCCAGCAGCTTCGTCGGGGGGAGGAGCGGGGAGCTGTTTTTT	CASSFVGGRSGELFF
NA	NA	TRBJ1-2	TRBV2	TGTGCCAGCAGGGGATCTGGCTATGGCTACACCTTC	CASRGSGYGYTF
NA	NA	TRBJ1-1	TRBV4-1	TGCGCCAGCAGCCACATTACAGGGCCGTTGAACACTGAAGCTTTCTTT	CASSHITGPLNTEAFF
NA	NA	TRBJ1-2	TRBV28	TGTGCCAGCGGGGTACAGGGTAACTATGGCTACACCTTC	CASGVQGNYGYTF
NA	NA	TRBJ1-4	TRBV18	TGTGCCAGCTCACCACCGATTCCGGATGAAAAACTGTTTTTT	CASSPPIPDEKLFF
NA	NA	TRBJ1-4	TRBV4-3	TGCGCCAGCAGCCAAGATTTGGGGGGGGCGACTAATGAAAAACTGTTTTTT	CASSQDLGGATNEKLFF
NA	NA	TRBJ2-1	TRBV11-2	TGTGCCAGCAGCTCCACTGGACAGAGGGTCTACAATGAGCAGTTCTTC	CASSSTGQRVYNEQFF
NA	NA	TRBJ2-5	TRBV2	TGTGCCAGCAGTCCCGACAGGCAAGAGACCCAGTACTTC	CASSPDRQETQYF
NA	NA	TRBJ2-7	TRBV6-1	TGTGCCAGCAGTGAAGGGCACCAATCCTACTACGAGCAGTACTTC	CASSEGHQSYYEQYF
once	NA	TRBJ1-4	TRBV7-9	TGTGCCAGCAGCTTACCGCCCGGGATGAGTGAAAAACTGTTTTTT	CASSLPPGMSEKLFF
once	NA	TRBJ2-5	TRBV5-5	TGTGCCAGCAGCTTAGGGGGGGCCCACGAGACCCAGTACTTC	CASSLGGAHETQYF
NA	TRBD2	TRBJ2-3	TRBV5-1	TGCGCCAGCAGCTTGGGTAGCGGGCGATCCACAGATACGCAGTATTTT	CASSLGSGRSTDTQYF